This T cell receptor beta chain was captured by sequencing in a study of shared clonotypes between healthy human individuals. Across the whole study: Aged 18 to 49, the donors were two women and a few men. Study-wide results and limits: Generally, estimated richness proved larger in naive subsets than it did in memory subsets. Generation probabilities were higher for clonotypes shared across all four sorted-subset donors than for unshared ones.

Using immunoSEQ multiplex PCR, the repertoire was profiled, and TCRdb retains in-frame clones only, with some absent. The data show 800,000 to 1,200,000 clones, about 80% seen once. Adult Caucasians living in Nashville, Tennessee made up all of the donors. This CDR3 has 16 residues. Germline trimming cut 0 bases from V and 4 bases from J; bases unmatched to any gene: 5. Looked up from germline, CDR1 is MDHEN and CDR2 is SYDVKM. With regard to this clone: No antigen is known for it.

Material for sequencing was memory CD4+ T cells from PBMCs. Specified subset: CD45RA-negative fraction. The chain uses TRBV28 and TRBJ2-5; 10 bases fit TRBD1. The clonotype comes from a man younger than 35 in good health. Some clones in this sample may be carry-over from other donors' samples. This CDR3 is CASSLWTGGIGETQYF. In DNA form, the CDR3 reads TGTGCCAGCAGTTTATGGACAGGGGGCATAGGAGAGACCCAGTACTTC.